What follows are 21 T cell receptor beta chains derived from one specimen sequenced in a study of radiotherapy plus CTLA-4 blockade in lung cancer. The data were produced by immunoSEQ multiplex PCR, yet TCRdb's version contains in-frame clones alone and is incomplete. The data contain some 52,000 clones, 65% to 80% of them singletons. The specimen comprised peripheral blood, sampled from a patient treated with radiotherapy plus ipilimumab. These receptors were obtained from a human donor with non-small cell lung cancer who had a partial response to radiotherapy plus ipilimumab.

The rearrangement joins TRBV7-2 to TRBJ2-2; no definite D call. Germline CDR1 reads SGHTA; CDR2 reads FQGNSA. CDR3 length equals 15 residues. Trimming shortened V by 0 bases and J by 0 bases, and 5 bases separated the two germline ends. The CDR3 protein is CASSLARTNTGELFF. In nucleotides, the CDR3 is TGTGCCAGCAGCTTAGCCAGGACGAACACCGGGGAGCTGTTTTTT.

V gene TRBV28 combines with J gene TRBJ1-3, with D unclear. The CDR3 is made up of 13 amino acids. Looked up from germline, CDR1 is MDHEN and CDR2 is SYDVKM. V was trimmed by 1 base and J by 7 bases, leaving 8 bases between them. This CDR3 reads CASSLSRVNTIYF. In DNA form, the CDR3 reads TGTGCCAGCAGTTTATCGCGGGTGAACACCATATATTTT.

This clone has only a few counts. This rearrangement joins TRBV2 to TRBJ1-5; D is unclear. Germline V gene data show CDR1 as SNHLY and CDR2 as FYNNEI. V lost 6 bases, J lost 6 bases, and 15 bases lay in between. The CDR3 extends over 14 amino acids. The CDR3 DNA is TGTGCCAGCAGATCCGACACCGAGGGTCAGCCCCAGCATTTT. Translation: CASRSDTEGQPQHF.

The chain employs TRBV5-1 and TRBJ2-7; 11 bases fit TRBD1. V dropped 0 bases and J dropped 3; count of bases not matched to a gene: 2. The germline V gene has CDR1 SGHRS and CDR2 YFSETQ. The CDR3 covers 15 residues. The CDR3 sequence is CASSLGTGGNYEQYF. CDR3 bases: TGCGCCAGCAGCTTGGGGACAGGGGGCAACTACGAGCAGTACTTC.

The chain couples TRBV2 to TRBJ1-5; TRBD1 is a possible D gene (6 bases). The V end lost 4 bases, the J end lost 6 bases, and 13 bases lay between the germline ends. CDR3 size: 14 residues. Germline CDR1 reads SNHLY; CDR2 reads FYNNEI. CDR3 residues: CASSVGAGAQPQHF. Here the CDR3 DNA reads TGTGCCAGCAGTGTAGGGGCAGGGGCTCAGCCCCAGCATTTT.

This rearrangement joins TRBV6-4 to TRBJ2-2, with 11 nucleotides matching TRBD1. V dropped 6 bases and J dropped 5; count of bases not matched to a gene: 2. The CDR3 has 14 amino acids. The germline gives CDR1 MRHNA, CDR2 SNTAGT. The CDR3 DNA sequence: TGTGCCAGCAGCCGGGACAGGGGGACCGGGGAGCTGTTTTTT. Encoded protein: CASSRDRGTGELFF.

The chain combines TRBV6-1 with TRBJ2-5; 10 bases match TRBD2. V was pared by 2 bases and J by 5 bases, with 8 bases of the junction left unmatched. CDR3 size: 16 residues. The germline gives CDR1 MNHNS, CDR2 SASEGT. The CDR3 nucleotides are TGTGCCAGCAGTGAACCGCTAGCGGGGGCAGGGGAGACCCAGTACTTC. It encodes CASSEPLAGAGETQYF.

This clone was seen just once. The chain combines TRBV15 with TRBJ1-2; D is perhaps TRBD1 (6 bases). The CDR3 spans 16 residues. The ends were cut back, 0 bases at V and 8 bases at J, with 19 bases in the middle. CDR1 and CDR2 from the germline V gene are LNHNV and YYDKDF (reference sequence). CDR3 nucleotides: TGTGCCACCAGCAGAGAGGTTCCAGGGGTGATAAGGGGCTACACCTTC. It yields the protein CATSREVPGVIRGYTF.

The sample holds a few counts of this clone. This chain links TRBV7-9 with TRBJ2-1; 15 nucleotides match TRBD2. The CDR3 has 17 amino acids. Germline values: CDR1 SEHNR, CDR2 FQNEAQ (reference sequence). Trimming took 5 bases from V and 3 from J; bases not matched to a gene: 5. In DNA, the CDR3 is TGTGCCAGCAGCGAACCGGGACTAGCGGGGGGCTACAATGAGCAGTTCTTC. Protein sequence: CASSEPGLAGGYNEQFF.

V gene TRBV29-1 combines with J gene TRBJ2-5; a weak D match, TRBD2 (5 bases). CDR3 size: 13 residues. Germline values: CDR1 SQVTM, CDR2 ANQGSEA. The ends were cut back, 4 bases at V and 4 bases at J, with 13 bases in the middle. The CDR3 is CSVVRSAGETQYF. DNA of the CDR3: TGCAGCGTTGTCAGGTCTGCGGGAGAGACCCAGTACTTC.

This clone was picked up one time. This chain connects TRBV6-5 to TRBJ1-6, with TRBD1 as a possible D gene (6 bases). The CDR3 length is 13 residues. From germline, CDR1 is MNHEY and CDR2 SVGAGI. V lost 7 bases to trimming and J lost 7 bases, with 11 bases between them. The CDR3 DNA reads TGTGCCAGCACCCAGGGGACAAATTCACCCCTCCACTTT. The encoded protein is CASTQGTNSPLHF.

The chain links TRBV27 to TRBJ1-2, with D possibly TRBD1 on 6 matching bases. This CDR3 spans 14 amino acids. Germline V CDR1 and CDR2: MNHEY, SMNVEV (reference sequence). V lost 0 bases, J lost 8 bases, and 13 bases lay in between. The CDR3 DNA reads TGTGCCAGCAGTTTATCGATGGCAGGGGCCGGCTACACCTTC. Its translation is CASSLSMAGAGYTF.

The V gene is TRBV7-2, the J gene TRBJ1-5, with 8 bases lining up with TRBD1. The germline V gene encodes CDR1 SGHTA and CDR2 FQGNSA. The J segment lost 5 bases and the V segment lost 5 bases, leaving 2 bases of the junction unmatched. The CDR3 spans 13 residues. This CDR3 is CASSPDRDQPQHF. CDR3 coding DNA: TGTGCCAGCAGCCCGGACAGGGATCAGCCCCAGCATTTT.

The chain has TRBV7-7 and TRBJ2-3; D remains ambiguous. Looked up from germline, CDR1 is SSHAT and CDR2 is FNYEAQ (reference sequence). Deletions cut 0 bases from V and 6 bases from J, with 10 bases between. This CDR3 region has 14 residues. The CDR3 DNA reads as TGTGCCAGCAGCTTAGCCCCCTTTTCCGATACGCAGTATTTT. This encodes CASSLAPFSDTQYF.

V gene TRBV4-1 combines with J gene TRBJ1-4, with unresolved D. Germline V gene lookup returns CDR1 MGHRA and CDR2 YSYEKL. The CDR3 is made up of 13 amino acids. Trimming removed 0 bases from V and 15 bases from J, with 14 bases in between. The CDR3 DNA reads as TGCGCCAGCAGCCAAGATAGGGTGGGAGAGGTGTTTTTT. Encoded protein: CASSQDRVGEVFF.

This clone has more than one count but fewer than ten. Other DNA sequences of this sample code for an identical CDR3. The rearrangement links TRBV6-5 to TRBJ1-1, with no clear D. Germline assignment: CDR1 MNHEY and CDR2 SVGAGI. V lost 4 bases and J lost 4, with 7 bases in between. The CDR3 is 12 residues long. The CDR3 protein is CASSSPSTEAFF. The CDR3 DNA reads as TGTGCCAGCAGTTCCCCCAGCACTGAAGCTTTCTTT.

The rearrangement joins TRBV7-9 to TRBJ2-1; 14 bases fit TRBD2. The CDR3 runs 16 residues. Germline V CDR1 and CDR2: SEHNR, FQNEAQ (reference sequence). The V and J ends lost 0 bases and 9 bases, in that order; junction bases with no gene match: 4. The CDR3 sequence: CASSLATSGGAGEQFF. The CDR3 DNA is TGTGCCAGCAGCTTAGCGACTAGCGGGGGGGCCGGTGAGCAGTTCTTC.

Comments on this clone: Relative to the germline gene, one junction end is altered; a read error may explain this. The rearrangement links TRBV5-1 to TRBJ2-7; D tentatively fits TRBD1 or TRBD2 (5 bases each). The CDR3 runs to 14 residues. Germline-derived CDR1 and CDR2 are SGHRS and YFSETQ. The CDR3 loop reads CASSLDWTTYEQYF. The CDR3 region has the DNA TGCGCTAGCAGCTTGGACTGGACAACTTACGAGCAGTACTTC.

The J gene is TRBJ2-1, the V gene TRBV12-2; the D call in the table, TRBD2, was not verified against the DNA. TRBV12-2 is given as a pseudogene. The CDR3 is made up of 17 amino acids. The CDR3 loop reads CASRIHGLAGDYNEQFF. CDR3 coding DNA: TGTGCAAGTCGCATACATGGACTAGCGGGGGACTACAATGAGCAGTTCTTC.

The J gene is TRBJ1-1, the V gene TRBV29-1, with D possibly TRBD1 on 5 matching bases. CDR3 length: 15 residues. The germline gives CDR1 SQVTM, CDR2 ANQGSEA. The V gene lost 5 bases and the J gene lost 4 bases, with 20 bases spanning the gap. The DNA for the CDR3 is TGCAGCGTTTCCAAGATGGCAGGGTGGGGCACTGAAGCTTTCTTT. Translating gives CSVSKMAGWGTEAFF.

The rearrangement uses TRBV5-1 and TRBJ1-2; tentatively, D is TRBD1 (5 bases). This CDR3 comprises 14 residues. V dropped 2 bases and J dropped 0 bases, with 8 bases sitting between them. Germline-derived CDR1 and CDR2 are SGHRS and YFSETQ. CDR3 protein: CASSFGQANYGYTF. CDR3 DNA: TGCGCCAGCAGCTTCGGACAAGCTAACTATGGCTACACCTTC.